This record looks at one T cell receptor (beta chain) sequence and its context. The sample comes from a study of blood T cell repertoires in COVID-19. Study at large: Some COVID-19 samples were acute and others convalescent; all came from the United States, Italy and Spain. Sources were T cells, B-cell-depleted T cells, or PBMCs; the material itself was cDNA or gDNA.

This CDR3 contains 16 residues. Germline trimming cut 5 bases from V and 3 bases from J; bases unmatched to any gene: 10. Germline V gene data show CDR1 as SGHTA and CDR2 as FQGNSA. Original analysis: It was from reference gene primer amplification that nucleated cell counts were estimated. Sequenced by immunoSEQ multiplex PCR; TCRdb stores in-frame clones only, minus some. V and J calls and clone size come straight from that table; D and trimming were deduced from the DNA. The repertoire holds 250,000 or so clones, with 88% as singletons. The gene calls are TRBV7-2 and TRBJ2-1, with 7 bases that match TRBD2. This receptor was identified in a man older than 75 with acute or convalescent COVID-19. Sequencing input: peripheral blood. The CDR3 coding sequence is TGTGCCAGCAGCGGAAGGAGCGGGACTAACTACAATGAGCAGTTCTTC. The encoded protein is CASSGRSGTNYNEQFF.